In its sample, the clone carrying this T cell receptor (beta chain) was seen many times. Its specificity is not known. Molecular barcoded adaptors covering alpha/delta and beta/gamma chains were used on roughly 400 ng RNA. MiXCR, applied by TCRdb to the reads, yields one record per CDR3 protein. The sample consists of about 86,000 distinct CDR3 sequences, more than 9% of them appearing once. Germline V gene sequence: CDR1 MDHEN, CDR2 SYDVKM. The CDR3 consists of 13 residues. Trimming at V came to 8 bases and at J to 5 bases, leaving 4 bases not matched to a gene. This record comes from a study of read filtering for tumor transcriptome and immune sequencing. Overall study: Transcriptome libraries were built from DNase-treated RNA. RNA-seq yielded only roughly 75 to 1273 TCR reads, IR-seq about 4 to 10.27 million.

Study outcomes and limitations: IR-seq and RNA-seq agreed better without single-read clonotypes.

The genes are TRBV28 and TRBJ2-3; TRBD2 matches at 10 bases. The source of this sequence is a donor at least 40 years old with multiple myeloma. The sequenced sample was a population of CD138-negative cells sorted from bone marrow. As DNA, the CDR3 is TGTGCCAGCCAGGCTAGCGGGAGAGATACGCAGTATTTT. Protein product: CASQASGRDTQYF.